One sample yielded the 7 T cell receptor beta chains listed below, sequenced in a study of regulatory T cells in long-lasting Graves disease. Specified time point: newly diagnosed GD, antithyroid drugs for less than 3 months. RNA extracted from PBMCs served as the sequencing template. Library construction for TCR beta used iRepertoire HTBI primers and Arm-PCR of CDR3 regions. TCRdb itself ran the multiplex PCR reads through MiXCR, one entry per CDR3 protein. This table has roughly 400,000 distinct CDR3 sequences, 15% appearing once. These same records also appear under a second study, on T cells in Graves' hyperthyroidism and ophthalmopathy.

Sequenced here: peripheral blood mononuclear cells (PBMCs), sampled at new diagnosis, from a patient treated with antithyroid drugs. Receptor source: a woman aged 40-49 years with Graves disease.

This clonotype came up many times. The rearrangement uses TRBV12-3 or TRBV12-4 and TRBJ2-1, with 12 bases matching TRBD2. J was trimmed by 8 bases and V by 6 bases; bases with no gene match: 5. The CDR3 loop spans 14 amino acids. For the CDR3, the DNA is TGTGCCAGCAGCCCTAGCGGGAGGGAGGATGAGCAGTTCTTC. Its protein product is CASSPSGREDEQFF.

Many counts were recorded for this clonotype. The chain is built from TRBV20-1 and TRBJ1-1; 8 bases line up with TRBD1. This CDR3 has 13 amino acids. Germline CDR1 is DFQATT and CDR2 is SNEGSKA (reference sequence). Trimming took 6 bases from V and 0 from J; bases not matched to a gene: 3. The CDR3 loop is CSARTGLNTEAFF. The CDR3, as DNA: TGCAGTGCCAGGACAGGGCTGAACACTGAAGCTTTCTTT.

This clonotype was recorded many times. The V and J genes are TRBV19 and TRBJ2-7, with 8 bases that match TRBD1. V lost 3 bases and J lost 1; bases outside the gene matches: 5. The CDR3 totals 15 residues. From germline, CDR1 is LNHDA and CDR2 SQIVND (reference sequence). The DNA of the CDR3 is TGTGCCAGTAGTATTCCCGGACAGGGATCCTACGAGCAGTACTTC. Residues: CASSIPGQGSYEQYF.

In this sample, this clonotype turned up a few times. The V call is TRBV5-1, the J call TRBJ2-5; 8 bases fit TRBD1. V dropped 0 bases and J dropped 5; count of bases not matched to a gene: 3. CDR1 and CDR2 (germline): SGHRS, YFSETQ. CDR3 size: 14 residues. CDR3 region: CASSLGAGGETQYF. CDR3 nucleotide sequence: TGCGCCAGCAGCTTGGGTGCAGGGGGCGAGACCCAGTACTTC.

In its sample, this clonotype was seen many times. V gene TRBV19 combines with J gene TRBJ2-5, with 7 positions matching TRBD2. The germline CDR1 and CDR2 sequences are LNHDA and SQIVND (reference sequence). The CDR3 loop spans 15 amino acids. The V gene end was trimmed by 4 bases and the J gene end by 5 bases; junction bases not matched to a gene: 10. This CDR3 is CASSTSSGWGETQYF. Here the CDR3 DNA reads TGTGCCAGTAGTACCTCTAGCGGATGGGGGGAGACCCAGTACTTC.

Only a few counts were recorded for this clonotype. This chain connects TRBV7-9 to TRBJ2-7; no clear D. CDR3 size: 14 residues. From germline, CDR1 is SEHNR and CDR2 FQNEAQ (reference sequence). V lost 3 bases and J 2 bases, leaving 11 bases between the germline ends. The CDR3 nucleotides are TGTGCCAGCAGCTTGATGGACGGCCCCTACGAGCAGTACTTC. Amino acid sequence: CASSLMDGPYEQYF.

Concerning this clonotype itself: Germline is not matched at one junction end, which may reflect a read error. The chain is built from TRBV27 and TRBJ2-7; possible D gene TRBD2, 7 bases. The CDR3 extends over 15 amino acids. The germline V gene encodes CDR1 MNHEY and CDR2 SMNVEV (reference sequence). CDR3 in amino acids: CASSFGGGRTYEQCF. The CDR3 nucleotides read TGTGCCAGCAGTTTTGGGGGGGGCCGAACCTACGAGCAGTGCTTC.